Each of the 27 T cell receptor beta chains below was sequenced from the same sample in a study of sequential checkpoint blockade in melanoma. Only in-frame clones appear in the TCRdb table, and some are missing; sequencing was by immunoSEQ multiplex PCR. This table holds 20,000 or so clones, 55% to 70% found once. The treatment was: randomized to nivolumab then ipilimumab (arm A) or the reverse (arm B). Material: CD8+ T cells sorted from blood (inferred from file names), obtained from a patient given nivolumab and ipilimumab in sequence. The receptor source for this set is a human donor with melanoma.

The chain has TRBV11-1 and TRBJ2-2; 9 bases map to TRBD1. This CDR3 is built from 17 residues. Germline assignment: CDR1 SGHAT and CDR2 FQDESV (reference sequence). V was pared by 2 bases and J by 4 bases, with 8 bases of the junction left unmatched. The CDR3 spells CASSLKPGTGRTGELFF. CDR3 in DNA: TGTGCCAGCAGCTTAAAACCGGGGACAGGGCGCACCGGGGAGCTGTTTTTT.

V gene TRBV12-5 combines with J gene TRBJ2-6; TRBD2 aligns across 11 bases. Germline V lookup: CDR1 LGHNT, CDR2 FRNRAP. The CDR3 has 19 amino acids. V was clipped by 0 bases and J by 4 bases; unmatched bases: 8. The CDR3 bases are TGTGCTAGTGGTTTGGTATCCGTAGCGGGGGGGCCCGGGGCCAACGTCCTGACTTTC. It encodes CASGLVSVAGGPGANVLTF.

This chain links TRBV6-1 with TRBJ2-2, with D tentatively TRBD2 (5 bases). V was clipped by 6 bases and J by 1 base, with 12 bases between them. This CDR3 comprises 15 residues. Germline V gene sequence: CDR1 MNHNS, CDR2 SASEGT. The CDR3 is CASRDWTGNTGELFF. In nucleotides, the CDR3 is TGTGCCAGCAGAGACTGGACTGGGAACACCGGGGAGCTGTTTTTT.

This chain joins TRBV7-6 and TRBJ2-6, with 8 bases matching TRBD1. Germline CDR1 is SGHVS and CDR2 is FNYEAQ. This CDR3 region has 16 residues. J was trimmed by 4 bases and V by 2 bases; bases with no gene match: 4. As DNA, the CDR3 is TGTGCCAGCAGCTTAACCTGGGACAGGGGGGCCAACGTCCTGACTTTC. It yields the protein CASSLTWDRGANVLTF. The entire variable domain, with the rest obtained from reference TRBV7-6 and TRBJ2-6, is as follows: GAGVSQSPRYKVTKRGQDVALRCDPISGHVSLYWYRQALGQGPEFLTYFNYEAQQDKSGLPNDRFSAERPEGSISTLTIQRTEQRDSAMYRCASSLTWDRGANVLTFGAGSRLTVL.

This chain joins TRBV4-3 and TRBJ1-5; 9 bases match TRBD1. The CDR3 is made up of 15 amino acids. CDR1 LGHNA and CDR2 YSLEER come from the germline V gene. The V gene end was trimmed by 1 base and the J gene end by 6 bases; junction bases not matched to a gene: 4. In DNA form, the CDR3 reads TGCGCCAGCAGCCAAGGGACAGGGGAGGGTCAGCCCCAGCATTTT. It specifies CASSQGTGEGQPQHF.

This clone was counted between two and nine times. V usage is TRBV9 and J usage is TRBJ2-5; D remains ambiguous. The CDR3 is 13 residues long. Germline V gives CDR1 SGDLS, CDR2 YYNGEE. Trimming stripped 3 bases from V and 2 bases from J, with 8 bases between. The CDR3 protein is CASSASSQETQYF. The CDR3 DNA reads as TGTGCCAGCAGCGCCTCCTCGCAAGAGACCCAGTACTTC.

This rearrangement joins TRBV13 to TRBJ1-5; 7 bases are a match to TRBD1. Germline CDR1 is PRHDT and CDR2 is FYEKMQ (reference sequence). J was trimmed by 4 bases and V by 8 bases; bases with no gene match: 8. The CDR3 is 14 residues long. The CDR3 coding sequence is TGTGCCAGCTCTGGGACAGCTCAGAATCAGCCCCAGCATTTT. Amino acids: CASSGTAQNQPQHF.

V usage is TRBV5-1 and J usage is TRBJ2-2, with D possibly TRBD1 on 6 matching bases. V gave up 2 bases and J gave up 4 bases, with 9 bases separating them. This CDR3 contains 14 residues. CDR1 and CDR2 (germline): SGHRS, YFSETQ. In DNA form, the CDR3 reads TGCGCCAGCAGCTTAACAGGGAGCACCGGGGAGCTGTTTTTT. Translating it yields CASSLTGSTGELFF.

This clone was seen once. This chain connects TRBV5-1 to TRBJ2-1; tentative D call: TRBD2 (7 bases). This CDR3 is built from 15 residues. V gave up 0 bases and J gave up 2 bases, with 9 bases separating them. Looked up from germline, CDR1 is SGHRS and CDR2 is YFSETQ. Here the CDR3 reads CASSLGGGPYNEQFF. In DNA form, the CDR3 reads TGCGCCAGCAGCTTGGGCGGGGGCCCCTACAATGAGCAGTTCTTC.

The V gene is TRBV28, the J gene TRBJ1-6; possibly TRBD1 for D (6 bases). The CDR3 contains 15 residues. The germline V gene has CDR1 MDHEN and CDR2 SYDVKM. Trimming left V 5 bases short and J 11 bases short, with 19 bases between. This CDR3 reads CASSPQGFGYTPLHF. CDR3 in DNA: TGTGCCAGCAGTCCCCAGGGGTTCGGGTATACACCCCTCCACTTT.

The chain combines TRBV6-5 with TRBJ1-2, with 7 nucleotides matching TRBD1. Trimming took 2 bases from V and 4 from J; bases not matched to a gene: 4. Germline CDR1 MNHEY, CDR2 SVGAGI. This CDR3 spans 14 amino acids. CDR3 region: CASSYRGQTYGYTF. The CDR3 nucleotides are TGTGCCAGCAGTTACCGGGGACAGACCTATGGCTACACCTTC.

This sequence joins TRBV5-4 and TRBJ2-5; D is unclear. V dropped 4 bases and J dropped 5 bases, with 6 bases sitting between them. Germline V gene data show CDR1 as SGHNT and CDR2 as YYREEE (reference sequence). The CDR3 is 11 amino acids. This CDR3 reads CASSPGETQYF. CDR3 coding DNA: TGTGCCAGCAGCCCCGGGGAGACCCAGTACTTC. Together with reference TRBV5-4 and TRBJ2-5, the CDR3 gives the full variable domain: ETGVTQSPTHLIKTRGQQVTLRCSSQSGHNTVSWYQQALGQGPQFIFQYYREEENGRGNFPPRFSGLQFPNYSSELNVNALELDDSALYLCASSPGETQYFGPGTRLLVL.

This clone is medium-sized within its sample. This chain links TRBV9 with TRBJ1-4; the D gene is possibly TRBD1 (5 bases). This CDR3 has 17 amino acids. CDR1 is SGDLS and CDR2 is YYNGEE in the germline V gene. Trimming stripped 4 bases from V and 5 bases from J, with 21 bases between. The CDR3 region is CASSSPGAGGLNEKLFF. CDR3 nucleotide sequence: TGTGCCAGCAGCTCCCCTGGGGCGGGGGGTCTCAATGAAAAACTGTTTTTT.

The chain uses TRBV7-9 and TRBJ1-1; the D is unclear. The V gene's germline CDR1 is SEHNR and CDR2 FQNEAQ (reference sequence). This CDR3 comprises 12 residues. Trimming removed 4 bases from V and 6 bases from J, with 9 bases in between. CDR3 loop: CASSWAGPEAFF. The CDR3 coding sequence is TGTGCCAGCAGCTGGGCAGGCCCTGAAGCTTTCTTT.

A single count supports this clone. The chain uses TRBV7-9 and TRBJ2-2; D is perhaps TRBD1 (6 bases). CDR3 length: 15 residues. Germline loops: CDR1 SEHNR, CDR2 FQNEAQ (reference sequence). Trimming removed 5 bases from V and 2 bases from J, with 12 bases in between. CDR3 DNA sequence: TGTGCCAGCAGCCAACAGGGATTCAACACCGGGGAGCTGTTTTTT. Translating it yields CASSQQGFNTGELFF.

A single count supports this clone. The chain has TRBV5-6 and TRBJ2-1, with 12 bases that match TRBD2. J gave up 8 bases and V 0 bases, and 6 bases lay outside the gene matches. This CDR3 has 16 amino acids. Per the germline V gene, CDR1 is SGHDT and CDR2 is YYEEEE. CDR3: CASSLELAGGSDEQFF. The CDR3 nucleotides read TGTGCCAGCAGCTTGGAGCTAGCGGGGGGGTCCGATGAGCAGTTCTTC.

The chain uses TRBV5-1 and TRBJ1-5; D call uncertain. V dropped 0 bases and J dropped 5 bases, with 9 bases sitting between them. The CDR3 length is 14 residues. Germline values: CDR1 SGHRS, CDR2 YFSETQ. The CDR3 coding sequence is TGCGCCAGCAGCTTGGGCGGAAGCGATCAGCCCCAGCATTTT. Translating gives CASSLGGSDQPQHF.

The CDR3 DNA is TGTGCCAGCAGCCAAGAACAGGGCTACGAGCAGTACTTC. Protein sequence: CASSQEQGYEQYF. The chain joins TRBV7-8 to TRBJ2-7, with D maybe TRBD1 (6 bases). Germline-derived CDR1 and CDR2 are SGHVS and FQNEAQ. V was pared by 5 bases and J by 3 bases, with 11 bases between. The CDR3 consists of 13 residues.

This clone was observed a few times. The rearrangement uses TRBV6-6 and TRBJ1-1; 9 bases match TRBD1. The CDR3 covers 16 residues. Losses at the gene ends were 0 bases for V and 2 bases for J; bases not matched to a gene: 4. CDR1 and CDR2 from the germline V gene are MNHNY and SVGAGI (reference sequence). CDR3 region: CASSYSGTGLNTEAFF. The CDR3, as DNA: TGTGCCAGCAGTTACTCCGGGACAGGGCTAAACACTGAAGCTTTCTTT.

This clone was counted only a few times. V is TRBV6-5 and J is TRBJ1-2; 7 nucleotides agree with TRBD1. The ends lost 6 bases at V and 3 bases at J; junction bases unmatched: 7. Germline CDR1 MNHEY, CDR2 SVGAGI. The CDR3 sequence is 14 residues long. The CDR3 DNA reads TGTGCCAGCAGATTAAGGGGGCGCGACTATGGCTACACCTTC. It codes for CASRLRGRDYGYTF.

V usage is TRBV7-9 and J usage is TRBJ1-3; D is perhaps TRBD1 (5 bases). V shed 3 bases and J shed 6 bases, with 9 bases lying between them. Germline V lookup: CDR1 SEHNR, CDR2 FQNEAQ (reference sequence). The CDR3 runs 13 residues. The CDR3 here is CASSLDMSNTIYF. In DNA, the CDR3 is TGTGCCAGCAGCTTGGACATGTCAAACACCATATATTTT.

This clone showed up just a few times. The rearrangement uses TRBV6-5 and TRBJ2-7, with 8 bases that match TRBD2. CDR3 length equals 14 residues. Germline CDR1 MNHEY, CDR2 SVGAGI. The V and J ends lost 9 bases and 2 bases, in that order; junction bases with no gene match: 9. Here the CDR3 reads CASGIAGRTYEQYF. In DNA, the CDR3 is TGTGCCAGTGGCATAGCGGGGAGGACCTACGAGCAGTACTTC.

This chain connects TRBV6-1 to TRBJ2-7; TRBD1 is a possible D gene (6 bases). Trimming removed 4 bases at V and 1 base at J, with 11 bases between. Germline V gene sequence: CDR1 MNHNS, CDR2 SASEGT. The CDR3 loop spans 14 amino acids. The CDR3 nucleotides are TGTGCCAGCAGTGCCCTGGGGGCGTCCTACGAGCAGTACTTC. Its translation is CASSALGASYEQYF.

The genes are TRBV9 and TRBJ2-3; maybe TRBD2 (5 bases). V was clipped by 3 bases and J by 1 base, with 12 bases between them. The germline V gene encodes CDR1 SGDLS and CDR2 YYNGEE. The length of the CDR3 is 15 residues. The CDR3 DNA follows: TGTGCCAGCAGCGCCAGCTGGACTGGCACAGATACGCAGTATTTT. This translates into CASSASWTGTDTQYF.

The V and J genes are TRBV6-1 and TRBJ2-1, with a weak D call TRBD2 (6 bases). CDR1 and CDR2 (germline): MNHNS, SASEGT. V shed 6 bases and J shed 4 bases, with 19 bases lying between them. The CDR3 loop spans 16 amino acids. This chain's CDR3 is CASSESVRRVYNEQFF. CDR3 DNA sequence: TGTGCCAGCAGCGAAAGTGTGAGGAGGGTGTACAATGAGCAGTTCTTC.

CDR3 residues: CASSLGHGDYGYTF. CDR3 nucleotide sequence: TGTGCCAGCAGCCTGGGACATGGCGACTATGGCTACACCTTC. The chain carries TRBV11-2 and TRBJ1-2; D may be TRBD1 (6 bases). The germline V gene encodes CDR1 SGHAT and CDR2 FQNNGV. Trimming cost V 5 bases and J 3 bases, with 13 bases left between them. There are 14 residues in the CDR3.

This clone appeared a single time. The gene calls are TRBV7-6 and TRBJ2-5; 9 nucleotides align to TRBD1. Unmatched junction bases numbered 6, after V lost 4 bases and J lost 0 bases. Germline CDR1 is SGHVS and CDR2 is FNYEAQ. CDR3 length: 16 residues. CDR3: CASSSRDRAYQETQYF. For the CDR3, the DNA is TGTGCCAGCAGCTCACGGGACAGGGCGTACCAAGAGACCCAGTACTTC.